The rows below give T cell receptor beta chains drawn from one sample of a study of regulatory T cells in long-lasting Graves disease. TCRdb called the multiplex PCR reads again in MiXCR, with one record for every CDR3 protein. The sample includes some 250,000 distinct CDR3 sequences, approximately 16% of them seen just once. The sequencing used peripheral blood mononuclear cells (PBMCs), collected at new diagnosis, from a patient treated with antithyroid drugs. These receptors were collected from a female donor with Graves disease. Both conserved end residues are trimmed from each CDR3. The order of the fields is clone size, V gene, J gene, CDR3 protein. Clone size is given for some rows only: seen once, a few or many times, or a class if the clone is expanded.

size: many; V: TRBV4-1; J: TRBJ2-7; CDR3: ASSQKGGVYEQY
size: many; V: TRBV12-3/TRBV12-4; J: TRBJ2-5; CDR3: ASSFNEPQETQY
size: many; V: TRBV6-1; J: TRBJ1-1; CDR3: ASSEAVGTEAF
size: many; V: TRBV10-3; J: TRBJ2-2; CDR3: AISESRYGELF
size: many; V: TRBV29-1; J: TRBJ2-1; CDR3: SVGGGLSYNEQF
size: few; V: TRBV5-1; J: TRBJ2-5; CDR3: ASSLEIAGAQETQY
size: .; V: TRBV2; J: TRBJ1-6; CDR3: ASSEGALTPLH
size: .; V: TRBV5-1; J: TRBJ2-2; CDR3: ASSRDRDAGELF
size: .; V: TRBV20-1; J: TRBJ2-1; CDR3: SANLRDWEDEQF
size: many; V: TRBV5-5; J: TRBJ1-2; CDR3: ASGRRDAYT
size: many; V: TRBV6-1; J: TRBJ2-2; CDR3: ASSAVYGTGELF
size: few; V: TRBV6-2/TRBV6-3; J: TRBJ2-3; CDR3: ASSYSTSGKRDTQY
size: many; V: TRBV18; J: TRBJ1-1; CDR3: ASSPLGVEAF
size: many; V: TRBV3-1; J: TRBJ2-7; CDR3: ASSNLRDTQPVSYEQY
size: many; V: TRBV7-9; J: TRBJ2-3; CDR3: ASSPPGGSDTQY